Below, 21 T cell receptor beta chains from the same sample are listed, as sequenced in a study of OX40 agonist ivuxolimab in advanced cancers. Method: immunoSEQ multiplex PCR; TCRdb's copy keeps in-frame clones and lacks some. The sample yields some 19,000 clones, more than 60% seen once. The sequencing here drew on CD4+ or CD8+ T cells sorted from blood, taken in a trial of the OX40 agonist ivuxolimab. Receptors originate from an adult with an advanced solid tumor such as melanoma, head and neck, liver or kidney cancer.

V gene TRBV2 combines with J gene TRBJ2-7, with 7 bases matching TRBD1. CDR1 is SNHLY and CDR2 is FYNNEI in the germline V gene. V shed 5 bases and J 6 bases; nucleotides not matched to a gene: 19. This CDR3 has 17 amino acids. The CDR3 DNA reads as TGTGCCAGCAGTACGCCGAGGACAGGAGTTAAATGGGTCGAGCAGTACTTC. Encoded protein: CASSTPRTGVKWVEQYF.

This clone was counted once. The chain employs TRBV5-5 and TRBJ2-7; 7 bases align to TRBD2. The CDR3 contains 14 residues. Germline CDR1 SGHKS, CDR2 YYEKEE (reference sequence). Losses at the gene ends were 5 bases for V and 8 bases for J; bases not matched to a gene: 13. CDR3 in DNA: TGTGCCAGCAGTTTGACTAGCAGTACTACGAAGCAGTACTTC. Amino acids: CASSLTSSTTKQYF. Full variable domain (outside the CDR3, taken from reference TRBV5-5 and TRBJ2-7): DAGVTQSPTHLIKTRGQQVTLRCSPISGHKSVSWYQQVLGQGPQFIFQYYEKEERGRGNFPDRFSARQFPNYSSELNVNALLLGDSALYLCASSLTSSTTKQYFGPGTRLTVT.

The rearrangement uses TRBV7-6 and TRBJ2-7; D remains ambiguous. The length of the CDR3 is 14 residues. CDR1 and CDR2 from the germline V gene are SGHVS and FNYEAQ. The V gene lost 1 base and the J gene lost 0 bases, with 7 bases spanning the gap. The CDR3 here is CASSLGSYSYEQYF. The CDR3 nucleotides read TGTGCCAGCAGCTTAGGGTCTTACTCCTACGAGCAGTACTTC.

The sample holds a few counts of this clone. The CDR3 loop is CASSLVWGTGELFF. The CDR3 region has the DNA TGTGCCAGCAGCCTAGTTTGGGGGACCGGGGAGCTGTTTTTT. The chain is built from TRBV5-5 and TRBJ2-2; D may correspond to TRBD1 or TRBD2 (5 bases each). Deletions cut 4 bases from V and 5 bases from J, with 12 bases between. CDR1 and CDR2 from the germline V gene are SGHKS and YYEKEE (reference sequence). The length of the CDR3 is 14 residues.

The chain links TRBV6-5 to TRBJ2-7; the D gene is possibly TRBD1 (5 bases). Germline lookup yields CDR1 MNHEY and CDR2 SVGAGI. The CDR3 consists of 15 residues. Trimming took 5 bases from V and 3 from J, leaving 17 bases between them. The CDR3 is CASSHQGTGGYEQYF. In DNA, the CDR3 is TGTGCCAGCAGTCATCAGGGAACCGGCGGCTACGAGCAGTACTTC.

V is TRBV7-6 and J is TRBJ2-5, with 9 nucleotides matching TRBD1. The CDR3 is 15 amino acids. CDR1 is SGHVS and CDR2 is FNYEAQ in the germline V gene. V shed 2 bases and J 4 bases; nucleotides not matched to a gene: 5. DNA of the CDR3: TGTGCCAGCAGCTTAAAGTGGGACAGGGTAGAGACCCAGTACTTC. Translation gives CASSLKWDRVETQYF.

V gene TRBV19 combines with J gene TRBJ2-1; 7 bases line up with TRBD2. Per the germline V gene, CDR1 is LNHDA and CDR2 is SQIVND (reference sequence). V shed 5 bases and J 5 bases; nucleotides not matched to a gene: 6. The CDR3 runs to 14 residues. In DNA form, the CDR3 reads TGTGCCAGTAGTCTTCAGCGGGGCCACAATGAGCAGTTCTTC. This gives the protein CASSLQRGHNEQFF.

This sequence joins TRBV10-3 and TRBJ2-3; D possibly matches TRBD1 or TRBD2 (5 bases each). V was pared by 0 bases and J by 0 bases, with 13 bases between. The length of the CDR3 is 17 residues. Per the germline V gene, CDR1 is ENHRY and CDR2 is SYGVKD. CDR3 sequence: CAISESTGWGSTDTQYF. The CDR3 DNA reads TGTGCCATCAGTGAGTCGACCGGGTGGGGGAGCACAGATACGCAGTATTTT.

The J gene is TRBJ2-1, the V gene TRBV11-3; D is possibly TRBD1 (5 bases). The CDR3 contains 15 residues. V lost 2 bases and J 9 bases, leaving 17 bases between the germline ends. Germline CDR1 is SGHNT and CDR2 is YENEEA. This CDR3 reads CASSLQGLEVSEQFF. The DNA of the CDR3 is TGTGCCAGCAGCTTACAGGGTCTAGAGGTTAGTGAGCAGTTCTTC.

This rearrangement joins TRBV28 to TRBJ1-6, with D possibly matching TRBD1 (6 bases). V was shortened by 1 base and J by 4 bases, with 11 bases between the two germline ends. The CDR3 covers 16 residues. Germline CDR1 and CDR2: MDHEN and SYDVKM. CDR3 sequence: CASSLLGARYNSPLHF. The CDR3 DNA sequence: TGTGCCAGCAGTTTATTGGGGGCGCGGTATAATTCACCCCTCCACTTT.

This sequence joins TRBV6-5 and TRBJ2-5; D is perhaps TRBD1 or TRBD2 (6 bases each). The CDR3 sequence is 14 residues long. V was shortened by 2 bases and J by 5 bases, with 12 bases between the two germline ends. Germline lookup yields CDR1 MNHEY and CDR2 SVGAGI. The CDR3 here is CASSYEGGWETQYF. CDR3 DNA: TGTGCCAGCAGTTACGAGGGGGGCTGGGAGACCCAGTACTTC.

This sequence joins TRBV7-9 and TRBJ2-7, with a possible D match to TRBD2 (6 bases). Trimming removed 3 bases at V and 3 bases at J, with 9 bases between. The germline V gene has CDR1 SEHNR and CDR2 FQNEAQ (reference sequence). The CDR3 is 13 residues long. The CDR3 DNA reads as TGTGCCAGCAGCTTCCCGGGGGACTACGAGCAGTACTTC. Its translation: CASSFPGDYEQYF.

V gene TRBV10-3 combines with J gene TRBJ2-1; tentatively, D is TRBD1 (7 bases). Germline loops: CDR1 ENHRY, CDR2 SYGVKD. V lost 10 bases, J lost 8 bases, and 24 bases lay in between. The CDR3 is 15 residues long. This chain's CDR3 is CATGGRLAGGDEQFF. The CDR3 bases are TGTGCCACAGGGGGGAGGCTAGCCGGAGGGGATGAGCAGTTCTTC.

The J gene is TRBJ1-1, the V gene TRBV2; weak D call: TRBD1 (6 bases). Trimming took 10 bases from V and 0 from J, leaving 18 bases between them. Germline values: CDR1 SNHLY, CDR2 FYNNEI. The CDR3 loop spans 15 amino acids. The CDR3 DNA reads TGTGCCAACAGGGCCAGGGAACCCATGAACACTGAAGCTTTCTTT. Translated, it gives CANRAREPMNTEAFF.

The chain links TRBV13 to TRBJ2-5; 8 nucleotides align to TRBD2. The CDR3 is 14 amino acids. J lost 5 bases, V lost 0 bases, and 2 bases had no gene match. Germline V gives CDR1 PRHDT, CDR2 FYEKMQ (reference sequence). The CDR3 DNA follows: TGTGCCAGCAGCTTAGGGCGGGGGGTTGAGACCCAGTACTTC. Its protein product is CASSLGRGVETQYF.

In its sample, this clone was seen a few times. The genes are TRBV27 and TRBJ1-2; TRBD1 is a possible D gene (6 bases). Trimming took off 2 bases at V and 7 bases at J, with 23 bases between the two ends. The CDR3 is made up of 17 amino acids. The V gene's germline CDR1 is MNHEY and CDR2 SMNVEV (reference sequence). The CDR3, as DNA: TGTGCCAGCAGTTTAAGTCTCCCTCAGGGGCGAATCGCTGGCTACACCTTC. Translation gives CASSLSLPQGRIAGYTF.

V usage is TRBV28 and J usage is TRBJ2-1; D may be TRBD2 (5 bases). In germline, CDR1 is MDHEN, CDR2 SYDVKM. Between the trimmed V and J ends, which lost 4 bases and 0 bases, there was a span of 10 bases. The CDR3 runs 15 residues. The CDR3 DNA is TGTGCCAGCAGTTCAGGCACTAGCTCCTACAATGAGCAGTTCTTC. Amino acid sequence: CASSSGTSSYNEQFF.

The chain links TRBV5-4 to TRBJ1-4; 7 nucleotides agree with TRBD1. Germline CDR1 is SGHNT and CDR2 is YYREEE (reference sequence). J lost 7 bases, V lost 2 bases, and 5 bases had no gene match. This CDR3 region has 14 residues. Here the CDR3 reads CASSLQGNREKLFF. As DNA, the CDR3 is TGTGCCAGCAGCTTACAGGGGAATCGTGAAAAACTGTTTTTT.

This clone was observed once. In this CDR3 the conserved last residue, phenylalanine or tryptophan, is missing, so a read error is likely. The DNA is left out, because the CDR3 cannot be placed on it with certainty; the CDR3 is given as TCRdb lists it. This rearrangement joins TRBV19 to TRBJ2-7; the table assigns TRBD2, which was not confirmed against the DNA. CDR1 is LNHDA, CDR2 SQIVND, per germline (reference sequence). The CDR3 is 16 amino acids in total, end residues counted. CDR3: CASTRTGSPTSAIVPA.

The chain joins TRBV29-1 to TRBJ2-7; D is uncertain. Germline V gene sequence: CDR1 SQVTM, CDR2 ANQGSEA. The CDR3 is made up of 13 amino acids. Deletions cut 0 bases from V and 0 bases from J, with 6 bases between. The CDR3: CSVEEADSYEQYF. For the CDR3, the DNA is TGCAGCGTTGAAGAGGCCGACTCCTACGAGCAGTACTTC.

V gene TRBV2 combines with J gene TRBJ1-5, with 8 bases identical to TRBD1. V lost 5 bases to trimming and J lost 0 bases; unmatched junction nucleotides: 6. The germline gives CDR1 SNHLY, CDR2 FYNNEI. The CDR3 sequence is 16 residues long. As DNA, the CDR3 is TGTGCCAGCAGTCCACCGGGACAGGTTAGCAATCAGCCCCAGCATTTT. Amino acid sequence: CASSPPGQVSNQPQHF.